These T cell receptor beta chains were read from a single sample in a study of circulating tumor DNA in untreated peripheral T-cell lymphoma. This table comes from immunoSEQ multiplex PCR, and its TCRdb copy is limited to in-frame clones, with some not included. There are around 6,000 clones in the sample; less than 70% occur only once, and about 55% lies in the top ten. Sequencing was carried out using tumor tissue. Receptor source: a human donor with peripheral T-cell lymphoma. Both conserved end residues are part of each CDR3. A D gene is named only where the DNA matches it firmly. Clone size is given for some rows only: seen once, a few or many times, or a class if the clone is expanded.

V gene	clone size	J gene	D gene	CDR3 DNA	CDR3 protein
TRBV19	.	TRBJ2-2	.	TGTGCCAGTAGGACCTCCGGGGGTGCCGGGGAGCTGTTTTTT	CASRTSGGAGELFF
TRBV19	once	TRBJ2-3	TRBD1	TGTGCCAGTAGTATCCGCAGGGGGAATTCAGATACGCAGTATTTT	CASSIRRGNSDTQYF
TRBV6-8	few	TRBJ2-7	.	TGTGCCAGCAGCGCGGACGGTATCTACGAGCAGTACTTC	CASSADGIYEQYF
TRBV6-8	.	TRBJ2-7	TRBD2	TGTGCCAGCAGTTACTCCCTTTGGGAGGGTGAGCAGTACTTC	CASSYSLWEGEQYF
TRBV19	.	TRBJ2-1	TRBD1	TGTGCCAGTAGCGTCCAGACAGGGGGATCCTACAATGAGCAGTTCTTC	CASSVQTGGSYNEQFF
TRBV28	.	TRBJ1-4	.	TGTGCCAGCAGTTTTTCCCAAACAGGGGAAAAACTGTTTTTT	CASSFSQTGEKLFF
TRBV28	once	TRBJ1-2	TRBD1	TGTGCCAGCAGGTCCGGGACAGGGAGATTCTATGGCTACACCTTC	CASRSGTGRFYGYTF
TRBV18	once	TRBJ1-1	TRBD1	TGTGCCAGCTCACCAACCCGGAAACAGGGGGCCCACCCGAACACTGAAGCTTTCTTT	CASSPTRKQGAHPNTEAFF
TRBV30	few	TRBJ2-3	.	TGTGCCTGGAGTGGAGGCGGGTCAAGATCCACAGATACGCAGTATTTT	CAWSGGGSRSTDTQYF
TRBV7-1	.	TRBJ1-2	.	TGTGCCAGCAGCTGGAAATCCGGGGGTACCTATGGCTACACCTTC	CASSWKSGGTYGYTF
TRBV25-1	.	TRBJ1-1	.	TGTGCCAGCAGGACCTTATCTTACACTGAAGCTTTCTTT	CASRTLSYTEAFF
TRBV5-1	.	TRBJ2-5	.	TGCGCCAGCAGCTTGGCCCCGGACAGCCAAGAGACCCAGTACTTC	CASSLAPDSQETQYF
TRBV5-1	.	TRBJ1-3	TRBD1	TGCGCCAGCAGCCGTCCCGGGACAGGGTCTGGAAACACCATATATTTT	CASSRPGTGSGNTIYF
TRBV6-8	few	TRBJ2-1	TRBD2	TGTGCCAGCAGTTGGAGACTAGCGGGAGAAGGGGGTTACAATGAGCAGTTCTTC	CASSWRLAGEGGYNEQFF
TRBV11-3	few	TRBJ2-7	.	TGTGCCAGCCTGTCGGACCGCCAGGTCTATGAGCAGTACTTC	CASLSDRQVYEQYF
TRBV7-6	.	TRBJ1-5	.	TGTGCCAGCAGCTTAGATCTGAGGTCCCAGCCCCAGCATTTT	CASSLDLRSQPQHF
TRBV19	.	TRBJ1-4	.	TGTGCCAGTGGCAGGGGTTGGGAAAAACTGTTTTTT	CASGRGWEKLFF
TRBV29-1	.	TRBJ2-1	TRBD2	TGCAGCGTTGAAGAACGGGAGGGTCGGGAGCAGTTCTTC	CSVEEREGREQFF
TRBV18	.	TRBJ2-5	.	TGTGCCAGCTCACCGAAGGGGGGCGGCCCCAAAGAGACCCAGTACTTC	CASSPKGGGPKETQYF
TRBV28	once	TRBJ1-2	.	TGTGCCAGCAGTTTAACGGGGGCGGGTAACTATGGCTACACCTTC	CASSLTGAGNYGYTF
TRBV11-3	.	TRBJ1-1	.	TGTGCCAGCAGCTTTGGTCGGGGTAATGCGGCCAACACTGAAGCTTTCTTT	CASSFGRGNAANTEAFF
TRBV18	few	TRBJ2-3	.	TGTGCCAGCTCACCACCAACGACAGATACGCAGTATTTT	CASSPPTTDTQYF
TRBV6-8	.	TRBJ2-7	.	TGTGCCAGCAGCTATGGGGTTTACGAGCAGTACTTC	CASSYGVYEQYF
TRBV28	.	TRBJ1-6	.	TGTGCCAGCAGGTGGGCTGATCGGGGAGATTCACCCCTCCACTTT	CASRWADRGDSPLHF
TRBV18	.	TRBJ2-7	TRBD1	TGTGCCAGCTCATTCAGTCGGACAGGTGGCGACGAGCAGTACTTC	CASSFSRTGGDEQYF
TRBV6-8	.	TRBJ2-7	TRBD2	TGTGCCAGCTGGGGGCTAGCGGGATCAGGCGAGCAGTACTTC	CASWGLAGSGEQYF
TRBV28	.	TRBJ2-2	.	TGTGCCAGCAGTACGTCCGACAGGTCGAACACCGGGGAGCTGTTTTTT	CASSTSDRSNTGELFF
TRBV11-3	.	TRBJ1-2	TRBD1	TGTGCCAGCAGCCACACGGACAGGGTTAAAGGCTACACCTTC	CASSHTDRVKGYTF
TRBV30	few	TRBJ1-1	.	TGTGCCTGGAGTCTCTGGACAGTAGTTTCGAACACTGAAGCTTTCTTT	CAWSLWTVVSNTEAFF
TRBV6-8	few	TRBJ2-7	.	TGTGCCAGCAGTGATGGGGGGCCCCACTCCTACGAGCAGTACTTC	CASSDGGPHSYEQYF
TRBV19	.	TRBJ2-5	.	TGTGCCCGCGCGGGGATCACAGAGACCCAGTACTTC	CARAGITETQYF
TRBV30	few	TRBJ1-5	TRBD1	TGTGCCTGGAATGACAGGGCCAATCAGCCCCAGCATTTT	CAWNDRANQPQHF
TRBV12-5	.	TRBJ1-5	.	TGTGCTAGTGGTTTGGATCAGCCCCAGCATTTT	CASGLDQPQHF
TRBV18	.	TRBJ2-3	TRBD2	TGTGCCAGCTCACCCTACCTGACTAGCGATAGCACAGATACGCAGTATTTT	CASSPYLTSDSTDTQYF
TRBV29-1	.	TRBJ1-1	.	TGCAGCGTTTCCTCGCTGAACACTGAAGCTTTCTTT	CSVSSLNTEAFF
TRBV30	.	TRBJ1-1	TRBD1	TGTGCCTGGAGTGTAGGACAGGGGGATACTGAAGCTTTCTTT	CAWSVGQGDTEAFF
TRBV19	.	TRBJ1-5	.	TGTGCCAGTAGTATCGTGGGGGGGAGCAATCAGCCCCAGCATTTT	CASSIVGGSNQPQHF
TRBV6-8	.	TRBJ2-1	TRBD2	TGTGCCAGCAGCAACCTTCTAGCGGGGGTTAATGAGCAGTTCTTC	CASSNLLAGVNEQFF
TRBV29-1	few	TRBJ2-2	TRBD2	TGCAGCGTTGAAGGGACTAGCGGGGAGCTGTTTTTT	CSVEGTSGELFF
TRBV5-1	once	TRBJ2-3	TRBD1	TGCGCCAGCAGTCCCCTAGGGACAGGTGCCACAGATACGCAGTATTTT	CASSPLGTGATDTQYF
TRBV28	.	TRBJ1-1	.	TGTGCCAGCAGTTTATTTTCACAGTTGAACACTGAAGCTTTCTTT	CASSLFSQLNTEAFF
TRBV11-3	.	TRBJ1-2	.	TGTGCCAGCAGAACCACCTGGACAGCTACTAACTATGGCTACACCTTC	CASRTTWTATNYGYTF
TRBV18	few	TRBJ1-1	.	TGTGCCAGCTCACCACGGGGAGGATCCACTGAAGCTTTCTTT	CASSPRGGSTEAFF
TRBV5-1	.	TRBJ1-6	TRBD1	TGCGCCAGCAGCTTTAGCCCCATGACAGGGAGACTTCCATCACCCCTCCACTTT	CASSFSPMTGRLPSPLHF
TRBV6-1	.	TRBJ2-7	.	TGTGCCAGCAGTGAAGCGCGCCAAAACTCAGGTATTAGAGCCTACGAGCAGTACTTC	CASSEARQNSGIRAYEQYF
TRBV29-1	.	TRBJ2-1	.	TGCAGCGTTGAGACAGTGAGAGGTGAGCAGTTCTTC	CSVETVRGEQFF
TRBV19	few	TRBJ2-3	.	TGTGCCAGTAGTCGGAGCGACGAAATGGATACGCAGTATTTT	CASSRSDEMDTQYF
TRBV15	once	TRBJ2-3	.	TGTGCCACCAGCAGAGGAACGGGGGCCCTCACAGATACGCAGTATTTT	CATSRGTGALTDTQYF
TRBV14	.	TRBJ2-1	TRBD2	TGTGCCAGCAGCAACCTAGCGGGGGGCTACAATGAGCAGTTCTTC	CASSNLAGGYNEQFF
TRBV28	.	TRBJ2-5	TRBD1	TGTGCCAGCAGGACAGGGGGTAGGGAGACCCAGTACTTC	CASRTGGRETQYF
TRBV5-1	.	TRBJ1-1	.	TGCGCCAGCTCCAGACAGTCTGCGAACACTGAAGCTTTCTTT	CASSRQSANTEAFF
TRBV28	.	TRBJ1-5	.	TGTGCCAGCAGCGCCGGCAATCAGCCCCAGCATTTT	CASSAGNQPQHF
TRBV14	.	TRBJ1-1	.	TGTGCCAGCAGCCAAGGGGCGGGACACAAGAACACTGAAGCTTTCTTT	CASSQGAGHKNTEAFF